These T cell receptor beta chains were read from a single sample in a study of early T cells in non-severe SARS-CoV-2 infection. TCRdb itself ran the 5' RACE reads through MiXCR, one entry per CDR3 protein. Among tens of thousands of distinct CDR3 sequences listed, 7% to 10% were seen once. What was sequenced was whole blood. Source of these receptors: an adult who was a healthcare worker with PCR-confirmed SARS-CoV-2 infection or an uninfected control (not recorded which). Each CDR3 is given without its conserved first and last residue.

J: TRBJ2-1; V: TRBV20-1; CDR3: SATGLARLYNEQF
J: TRBJ2-3; V: TRBV4-1; CDR3: ASSQRLAGAVTDTQY
J: TRBJ2-6; V: TRBV7-9; CDR3: ASSAPVGANVLT
J: TRBJ2-6; V: TRBV12-3/TRBV12-4; CDR3: ASMMGPFSGANVLT
J: TRBJ2-3; V: TRBV6-6; CDR3: ASSSVGSGSTDTQY
J: TRBJ2-3; V: TRBV12-3/TRBV12-4; CDR3: ASSFVKVGPGGD
J: TRBJ2-1; V: TRBV3-1; CDR3: ASTRTGIVAQF
J: TRBJ2-3; V: TRBV7-8; CDR3: ASSSERLAGGDTQY
J: TRBJ1-2; V: TRBV6-2/TRBV6-3; CDR3: ASSYWTGMDYGYT
J: TRBJ1-6; V: TRBV3-1; CDR3: ASSQDRTRSPLH
J: TRBJ2-5; V: TRBV11-2; CDR3: ASRVGEETQY
J: TRBJ2-2; V: TRBV19; CDR3: ASSIILGQGELF
J: TRBJ2-3; V: TRBV6-2/TRBV6-3; CDR3: ASTDRGRDTQY
J: TRBJ2-5; V: TRBV12-3/TRBV12-4; CDR3: ASSFVDPGRETQY
J: TRBJ1-6; V: TRBV2; CDR3: ASSGTSDNSPLH
J: TRBJ2-2; V: TRBV9; CDR3: ASSVTGRTGELF
J: TRBJ2-3; V: TRBV29-1; CDR3: SAGEVADTQY
J: TRBJ2-3; V: TRBV11-2; CDR3: ASSLTATSGGDTQY
J: TRBJ1-1; V: TRBV6-2/TRBV6-3; CDR3: ASRGNTEAF
J: TRBJ2-7; V: TRBV12-3/TRBV12-4; CDR3: ASSTLRDRVHYEQY